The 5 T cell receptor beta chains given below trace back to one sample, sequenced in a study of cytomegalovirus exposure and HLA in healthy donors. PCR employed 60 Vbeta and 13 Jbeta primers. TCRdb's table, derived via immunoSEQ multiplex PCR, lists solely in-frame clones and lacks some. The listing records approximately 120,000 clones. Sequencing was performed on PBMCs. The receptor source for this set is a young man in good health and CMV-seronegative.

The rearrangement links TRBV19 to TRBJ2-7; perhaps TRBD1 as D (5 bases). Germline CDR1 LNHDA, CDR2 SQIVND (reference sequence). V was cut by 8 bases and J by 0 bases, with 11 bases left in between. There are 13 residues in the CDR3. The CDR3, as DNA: TGTGCCAGTCATAGGACATCCTCCTACGAGCAGTACTTC. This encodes CASHRTSSYEQYF. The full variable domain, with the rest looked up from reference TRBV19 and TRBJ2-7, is DGGITQSPKYLFRKEGQNVTLSCEQNLNHDAMYWYRQDPGQGLRLIYYSQIVNDFQKGDIAEGYSVSREKKESFPLTVTSAQKNPTAFYLCASHRTSSYEQYFGPGTRLTVT.

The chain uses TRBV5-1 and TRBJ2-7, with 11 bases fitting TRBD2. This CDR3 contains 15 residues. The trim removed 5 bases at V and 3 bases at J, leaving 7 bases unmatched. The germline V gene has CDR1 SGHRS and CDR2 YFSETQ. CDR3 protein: CASSRGTSGDYEQYF. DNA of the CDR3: TGCGCCAGCAGTCGGGGGACTAGCGGTGACTACGAGCAGTACTTC. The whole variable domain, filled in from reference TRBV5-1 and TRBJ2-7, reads KAGVTQTPRYLIKTRGQQVTLSCSPISGHRSVSWYQQTPGQGLQFLFEYFSETQRNKGNFPGRFSGRQFSNSRSEMNVSTLELGDSALYLCASSRGTSGDYEQYFGPGTRLTVT.

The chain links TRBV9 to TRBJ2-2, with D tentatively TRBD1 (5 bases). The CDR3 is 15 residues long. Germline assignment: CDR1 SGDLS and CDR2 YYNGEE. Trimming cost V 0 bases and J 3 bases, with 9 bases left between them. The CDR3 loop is CASSVARADTGELFF. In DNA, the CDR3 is TGTGCCAGCAGCGTAGCCAGGGCGGACACCGGGGAGCTGTTTTTT.

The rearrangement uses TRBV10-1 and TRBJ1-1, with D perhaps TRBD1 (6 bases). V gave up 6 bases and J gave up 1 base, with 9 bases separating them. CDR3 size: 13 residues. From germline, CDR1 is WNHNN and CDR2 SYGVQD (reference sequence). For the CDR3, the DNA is TGCGCCAGCAGCTGGGACAAGAACACTGAAGCTTTCTTT. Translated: CASSWDKNTEAFF.

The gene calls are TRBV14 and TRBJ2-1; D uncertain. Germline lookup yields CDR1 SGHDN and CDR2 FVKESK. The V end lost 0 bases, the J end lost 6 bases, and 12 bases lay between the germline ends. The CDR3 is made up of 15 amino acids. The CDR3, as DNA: TGTGCCAGCAGCCAAGAAGTAGTCCCAGGCAATGAGCAGTTCTTC. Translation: CASSQEVVPGNEQFF.